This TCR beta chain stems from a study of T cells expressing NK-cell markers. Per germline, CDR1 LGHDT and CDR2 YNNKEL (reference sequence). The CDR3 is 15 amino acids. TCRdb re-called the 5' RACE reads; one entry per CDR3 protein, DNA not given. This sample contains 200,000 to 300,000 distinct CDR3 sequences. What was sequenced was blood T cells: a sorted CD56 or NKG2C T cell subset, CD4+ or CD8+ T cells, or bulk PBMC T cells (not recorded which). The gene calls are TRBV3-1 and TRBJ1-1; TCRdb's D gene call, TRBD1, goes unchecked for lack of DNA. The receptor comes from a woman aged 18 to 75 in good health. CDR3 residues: CASSQDLPGWVEAFF.